The 11 T cell receptor beta chains presented below share a single source sample, sequenced in a study of T cells in tumors after PD-1 blockade. Libraries were prepared by immunoSEQ multiplex PCR; TCRdb keeps only in-frame clonotypes and omits some of them. Altogether over 10,000 clones are present, less than 65% being singletons, with the ten largest covering approximately 15%. The sequences come from tumor tissue, collected before anti-PD-1 treatment. All receptors come from a human donor with basal cell carcinoma.

This chain links TRBV7-9 with TRBJ2-5; tentatively, D is TRBD2 (7 bases). Germline V CDR1 and CDR2: SEHNR, FQNEAQ (reference sequence). The CDR3 runs to 14 residues. The ends were cut back, 6 bases at V and 3 bases at J, with 14 bases in the middle. The CDR3 spells CASRRGAGEETQYF. The DNA of the CDR3 is TGTGCCAGCAGGAGGGGGGCGGGAGAAGAGACCCAGTACTTC.

The V gene is TRBV30, the J gene TRBJ2-7, with a weak D call TRBD2 (6 bases). This CDR3 comprises 15 residues. Per germline, CDR1 GTSNPN and CDR2 SVGIG (reference sequence). Trimming removed 1 base at V and 6 bases at J, with 19 bases between. The CDR3 coding sequence is TGTGCCTGGAGTGATCGCCCCCGGACTAAAAGCGAGCAGTACTTC. Its protein product is CAWSDRPRTKSEQYF.

J is TRBJ2-3 and V is TRBV2; 7 bases map to TRBD2. The CDR3 extends over 15 amino acids. Trimming took 2 bases from V and 6 from J; bases not matched to a gene: 8. Germline CDR1 and CDR2: SNHLY and FYNNEI. The DNA for the CDR3 is TGTGCCAGCAGTGAATGGGGGGGTTCTCCGGATACGCAGTATTTT. Residues: CASSEWGGSPDTQYF.

The genes are TRBV5-5 and TRBJ1-1; TRBD1 might be the D (6 bases). Between the trimmed V and J ends, which lost 0 bases and 4 bases, there was a span of 7 bases. There are 13 residues in the CDR3. Germline CDR1 reads SGHKS; CDR2 reads YYEKEE (reference sequence). The CDR3 DNA is TGTGCCAGCAGCTTGGGAGGGGGCACTGAAGCTTTCTTT. It translates to CASSLGGGTEAFF.

This chain links TRBV9 with TRBJ2-5; D unresolved. V dropped 0 bases and J dropped 1 base, with 10 bases sitting between them. The CDR3 is 15 amino acids. Germline V gene lookup returns CDR1 SGDLS and CDR2 YYNGEE. This chain's CDR3 is CASSVEGYPQETQYF. In nucleotides, the CDR3 is TGTGCCAGCAGCGTAGAGGGATACCCCCAAGAGACCCAGTACTTC.

In its sample, this clone was seen a few times. The chain has TRBV7-2 and TRBJ2-4; D may be TRBD1 (6 bases). V was trimmed by 2 bases and J by 4 bases, leaving 15 bases between them. There are 16 residues in the CDR3. Germline V gene lookup returns CDR1 SGHTA and CDR2 FQGNSA. Here the CDR3 reads CASSLSSGQGKNIQYF. Written as DNA, the CDR3 is TGTGCCAGCAGCTTAAGCTCCGGGCAGGGGAAAAACATTCAGTACTTC.

In its sample, this clone is medium-sized. The CDR3 spells CSASKTSVQETQYF. The CDR3 region has the DNA TGCAGTGCTAGTAAGACTAGCGTCCAAGAGACCCAGTACTTC. The rearrangement links TRBV20-1 to TRBJ2-5, with TRBD2 identical over 8 bases. This CDR3 has 14 residues. The V gene end was trimmed by 3 bases and the J gene end by 1 base; junction bases not matched to a gene: 4. Germline assignment: CDR1 DFQATT and CDR2 SNEGSKA (reference sequence).

By sample share, this clone is large. The chain carries TRBV7-6 and TRBJ1-1, with 7 bases that match TRBD1. The germline CDR1 and CDR2 sequences are SGHVS and FNYEAQ. The CDR3 covers 14 residues. Trimming at V came to 7 bases and at J to 4 bases, leaving 9 bases not matched to a gene. In nucleotides, the CDR3 is TGTGCCAGCACCCCATCGACAGGGTTCACTGAAGCTTTCTTT. Translating gives CASTPSTGFTEAFF.

This clone has just a few counts. The genes are TRBV6-5 and TRBJ1-5; 7 bases match TRBD1. The junction had 5 bases not matched to a gene; V was cut back by 2 bases and J by 7 bases. Germline lookup yields CDR1 MNHEY and CDR2 SVGAGI. The CDR3 runs 14 residues. As DNA, the CDR3 is TGTGCCAGCAGTTACGAACAGGGGAGGCAGCCCCAGCATTTT. Its translation is CASSYEQGRQPQHF.

This clone was counted only a few times. The chain employs TRBV19 and TRBJ1-2; possible D gene TRBD1, 5 bases. Looked up from germline, CDR1 is LNHDA and CDR2 is SQIVND (reference sequence). Trimming pared 7 bases from V and 2 bases from J, leaving 20 bases between. The CDR3 runs 16 residues. DNA of the CDR3: TGTGCCAGTACCACGGGGTCGGGGGGACGGAACTATGGCTACACCTTC. This gives the protein CASTTGSGGRNYGYTF.

This chain uses TRBV2 with TRBJ2-7; D may match TRBD1 or TRBD2 (5 bases each). This CDR3 spans 13 amino acids. V lost 11 bases and J 2 bases, leaving 16 bases between the germline ends. Germline assignment: CDR1 SNHLY and CDR2 FYNNEI. The chain's CDR3 is CAVLRDRAYEQYF. The CDR3 region has the DNA TGTGCCGTACTCCGGGACCGCGCCTACGAGCAGTACTTC.